A selection of T cell receptor beta chains follows, all from one sample in a study of radiation and T cells in renal cell carcinoma. Sequencing used immunoSEQ multiplex PCR; TCRdb keeps in-frame clones, though not all of them. The sample holds 15,000 to 20,000 clones, roughly 45% seen once. Sequencing was performed on tumor tissue, taken from a patient whose treatment included radiotherapy and nephrectomy. These receptor sequences come from a woman aged 55-69 years with renal cell carcinoma. Each CDR3 is given with its conserved first and last residue. A D gene is named only where the DNA matches it firmly. For some rows the clone size is stated as once, few or many, or as a class when expanded; others skip it.

cdr3_aa | cdr3_nt | clone_size | j_call | d_call | v_call
CASSPGTSRTGEQFF | TGTGCCAGCAGCCCCGGGACCTCGAGGACGGGTGAGCAGTTCTTC | few | TRBJ2-1 | NA | TRBV7-3
CASSWGGQGSFDEQYF | TGTGCCAGCAGCTGGGGCGGACAGGGAAGTTTCGACGAGCAGTACTTC | few | TRBJ2-7 | TRBD1 | TRBV5-4
CASRGQGTSYEQYF | TGTGCCAGCAGGGGACAGGGTACATCCTACGAGCAGTACTTC | NA | TRBJ2-7 | TRBD1 | TRBV2
CASSPRSYGKLFF | TGTGCCAGCAGCCCCCGGTCCTACGGAAAACTGTTTTTT | NA | TRBJ1-4 | NA | TRBV7-6
CASSEPDEETQYF | TGTGCCAGCAGTGAGCCGGACGAAGAGACCCAGTACTTC | once | TRBJ2-5 | NA | TRBV2
CASSQVPGAGELFF | TGCGCCAGCAGCCAAGTTCCAGGGGCCGGGGAGCTGTTTTTT | few | TRBJ2-2 | NA | TRBV4-3
CASSVSPIGTSYEQYF | TGTGCCAGCAGCGTCTCCCCTATAGGGACCTCCTACGAGCAGTACTTC | many | TRBJ2-7 | NA | TRBV9
CASSLAGSSNYGYTF | TGTGCCAGCAGCTTAGCGGGATCAAGTAACTATGGCTACACCTTC | many | TRBJ1-2 | NA | TRBV7-9
CASSLLGGSPYNEQFF | TGTGCCAGCAGCTTATTAGGCGGGAGCCCCTACAATGAGCAGTTCTTC | NA | TRBJ2-1 | TRBD2 | TRBV7-2
CASSEWETSEVYEQYF | TGTGCCAGCAGTGAATGGGAGACTAGCGAGGTTTACGAGCAGTACTTC | medium-sized | TRBJ2-7 | TRBD2 | TRBV6-1